This TCR beta chain was identified during a study of blood T cell repertoires in COVID-19. Some clones are missing from TCRdb's copy, which holds only in-frame ones; the method was immunoSEQ multiplex PCR. Among around 250,000 clones listed, approximately 82% were seen once. This clone is a singleton in its sample. The receptor was isolated from a man aged 35-49 years who had been exposed to COVID-19. Material: PBMCs or T cells enriched from blood (not recorded which).

The CDR3 DNA follows: TGTGCCAGTAGTATAGATGTAAATCCCGTCGGGGACGAGCAGTACTTC. Protein: CASSIDVNPVGDEQYF. V and J are TRBV19 and TRBJ2-7; D might be TRBD2 (5 bases). CDR3 length: 16 amino acids. The germline gives CDR1 LNHDA, CDR2 SQIVND (reference sequence). The V end was cut by 0 bases, the J end by 5 bases, with 17 bases between.